The 7 T cell receptor beta chains below all came from one sample that was sequenced in a study of Ad26.COV2.S vaccination and SARS-CoV-2 variants. The treatment is: about 20 received Ad26.COV2.S at low or high dose, single or two shots; about 5 received placebo; per-sample allocation not given. Sampling occurred on day 63 after the first vaccine or placebo injection. Libraries were prepared by immunoSEQ multiplex PCR; TCRdb keeps only in-frame clonotypes and omits some of them. Of approximately 300,000 clones listed, approximately 86% are singletons. The source was peripheral blood, collected in a trial of Ad26.COV2.S vaccine versus placebo. The receptors were sampled from a person between 18 and 65 years old who received the Ad26.COV2.S COVID-19 vaccine or a placebo.

The chain uses TRBV29-1 and TRBJ2-7; TRBD2 might be the D (5 bases). The germline V and J ends were trimmed by 6 bases and 4 bases, with 16 bases remaining between them. Germline-derived CDR1 and CDR2 are SQVTM and ANQGSEA. There are 13 residues in the CDR3. The CDR3 protein is CSVQVHGVYEQYF. CDR3 bases: TGCAGCGTCCAAGTTCACGGGGTTTACGAGCAGTACTTC.

The chain links TRBV20-1 to TRBJ2-3; no definite D call. The CDR3 runs to 11 residues. V was shortened by 4 bases and J by 6 bases, with 8 bases between the two germline ends. Per the germline V gene, CDR1 is DFQATT and CDR2 is SNEGSKA (reference sequence). Here the CDR3 reads CSATTFDTQYF. In DNA form, the CDR3 reads TGCAGTGCTACGACTTTCGATACGCAGTATTTT.

This chain connects TRBV5-1 to TRBJ2-7; D remains ambiguous. The CDR3 runs 11 residues. The ends were cut back, 0 bases at V and 6 bases at J, with 4 bases in the middle. Germline CDR1 is SGHRS and CDR2 is YFSETQ. CDR3 nucleotides: TGCGCCAGCAGCTTGGGGGGCGAGCAGTACTTC. This gives the protein CASSLGGEQYF.

The rearrangement uses TRBV7-6 and TRBJ1-4; D possibly corresponds to TRBD1 (5 bases). The germline V and J ends were trimmed by 1 base and 0 bases, with 12 bases remaining between them. The CDR3 sequence is 17 residues long. From germline, CDR1 is SGHVS and CDR2 FNYEAQ. In nucleotides, the CDR3 is TGTGCCAGCAGCTTAGGGGACGTCCGTGCAACTAATGAAAAACTGTTTTTT. Protein sequence: CASSLGDVRATNEKLFF. Full variable domain (remainder filled in from reference TRBV7-6 and TRBJ1-4): GAGVSQSPRYKVTKRGQDVALRCDPISGHVSLYWYRQALGQGPEFLTYFNYEAQQDKSGLPNDRFSAERPEGSISTLTIQRTEQRDSAMYRCASSLGDVRATNEKLFFGSGTQLSVL.

The V call is TRBV7-7, the J call TRBJ2-2; 11 nucleotides match TRBD2. The CDR3 has 17 amino acids. Trimming at V came to 5 bases and at J to 0 bases, leaving 5 bases not matched to a gene. Germline CDR1 and CDR2: SSHAT and FNYEAQ (reference sequence). The CDR3 nucleotides are TGTGCCAGCAGCCAGACTAGCGGGGCCTCGAACACCGGGGAGCTGTTTTTT. Its translation is CASSQTSGASNTGELFF.

The chain joins TRBV19 to TRBJ1-2; 10 bases line up with TRBD1. The V and J ends lost 11 bases and 0 bases, in that order; junction bases with no gene match: 12. Germline V gives CDR1 LNHDA, CDR2 SQIVND (reference sequence). This CDR3 contains 16 residues. In DNA form, the CDR3 reads TGTGCCTCCTCCTATGGACAGGGGGTTTCTAACTATGGCTACACCTTC. Translated, it gives CASSYGQGVSNYGYTF.

This clone was seen only a few times. The CDR3: CASSLTGGLTETQYF. CDR3 nucleotide sequence: TGTGCCAGCAGCTTAACGGGGGGGTTAACAGAGACCCAGTACTTC. The V gene is TRBV7-9, the J gene TRBJ2-5; TRBD2 matches 8 bases. Germline V CDR1 and CDR2: SEHNR, FQNEAQ (reference sequence). This CDR3 spans 15 amino acids. The J segment lost 4 bases and the V segment lost 2 bases, leaving 6 bases of the junction unmatched.